Listed below are T cell receptor beta chains from one sample, sequenced in a study of blood T cell repertoires in COVID-19. Assay used: immunoSEQ multiplex PCR; TCRdb lists only in-frame clones, some missing. The sample yields 250,000 to 300,000 clones, roughly 85% seen once. Sequenced input: peripheral blood. These receptors all come from a man aged 45-65 years with active or convalescent COVID-19. Both conserved end residues are part of each CDR3. Each record gives: J gene, clone size, V gene, CDR3 protein. The size entry is marked missing in some rows and otherwise reads once, few, many or a size class.

J: TRBJ2-1; size: NA; V: TRBV7-2; CDR3: CASSLEGGPDEQFF
J: TRBJ2-1; size: few; V: TRBV11-2; CDR3: CASSLSSGGAAFF
J: TRBJ2-4; size: NA; V: TRBV30; CDR3: CAWGDGQGANIQYF
J: TRBJ2-5; size: NA; V: TRBV7-3; CDR3: CASSLRGGETQYF
J: TRBJ1-1; size: NA; V: TRBV15; CDR3: CATSRQGISTEAFF
J: TRBJ1-5; size: NA; V: TRBV9; CDR3: CASSAQGGAQPQHF
J: TRBJ2-5; size: few; V: TRBV15; CDR3: CATSRGGAGAQYF
J: TRBJ2-7; size: NA; V: TRBV30; CDR3: CAWRGRGGGEQYF
J: TRBJ2-1; size: NA; V: TRBV6-6; CDR3: CASSYVGGYNEQFF
J: TRBJ1-6; size: NA; V: TRBV3-1/TRBV3-2; CDR3: CASSHSWGGGGDNSPLHF